The clone carrying this T cell receptor beta chain has ten or more counts. The antigen remains unidentified. PBMCs were collected from an approximately 10 ml volume of fresh peripheral blood. The sample belongs to a study of T cells in Graves' hyperthyroidism and ophthalmopathy. Study-level background: Before treatment of any kind, peripheral blood was taken at initial diagnosis.

Study-level points and caveats: Ophthalmopathy was told apart from stable hyperthyroidism by a 13 V-J model.

RNA transcripts provided the source from which TCR beta CDR3 regions were amplified. HTBI primers were employed in a first-round RT-PCR of the TCR CDR3. TCRdb independently ran MiXCR on the multiplex PCR reads; one entry per CDR3 protein. The sample lists around 440,000 distinct CDR3 sequences; approximately 15% were seen once. The specimen sequenced was blood. This sequence was found in a woman between 18 and 30 years old with Graves' hyperthyroidism.

CDR3: CASRNVQLGNTEAFF. DNA for the CDR3: TGTGCCAGTAGGAATGTCCAACTCGGGAACACTGAAGCTTTCTTT. The chain recombines TRBV19 with TRBJ1-1; D remains ambiguous. CDR3 length: 15 amino acids. V lost 6 bases to trimming and J lost 1 base, with 15 bases between them. Germline V gene sequence: CDR1 LNHDA, CDR2 SQIVND (reference sequence).